Listed below are T cell receptor beta chains from one sample, sequenced in a study of Graves' ophthalmopathy and Graves' hyperthyroidism. One entry per CDR3 protein results from TCRdb running MiXCR on the multiplex PCR reads. This sample yields hundreds of thousands of distinct CDR3 sequences, of which around 20% are seen a single time; under 3% belongs to the top ten. The specimen sequenced was peripheral blood. These receptors were collected from a woman aged 18 to 35 with stable Graves' hyperthyroidism. Each CDR3 is given with its conserved first and last residue. Fields, in order: J gene, clone size, CDR3 length, V gene, D gene, CDR3 DNA, CDR3 protein. D genes are given only for firm matches. Some rows mark clone size as missing; the rest say once, few, many or name a class of expanded clone.

TRBJ2-4,NA,17,TRBV3-1,TRBD2,TGTGCCAGCAGCCGAGAGCTAGCGGGAGGGCCCTCGACCATTAAGTACTTC,CASSRELAGGPSTIKYF
TRBJ1-6,many,14,TRBV2,NA,TGTGCCAGCAGTTCAGGGACTCTTAATTCACCCCTCCACTTT,CASSSGTLNSPLHF
TRBJ1-5,many,13,TRBV18,NA,TGTGCCAGCTCTCCCTCTTCCAGTCAGCCCCAGCATTTT,CASSPSSSQPQHF
TRBJ1-2,few,14,TRBV27,NA,TGTGCCAGCAGTTTATCGGGGGTGACCTATGGCTACACCTTC,CASSLSGVTYGYTF
TRBJ2-2,many,15,TRBV7-8,NA,TGTGCCAGCAGCCCCCGGGCCGTGAACACCGGGGAGCTGTTTTTT,CASSPRAVNTGELFF
TRBJ1-5,NA,15,TRBV28,NA,TGTGCCAGCAGTCGCGGGGGGCTCAGGAATCAGCCCCAGCATTTT,CASSRGGLRNQPQHF
TRBJ1-5,many,14,TRBV20-1,NA,TGCAGTGCTAGAAGGGTCAGTAACAATCAGCCCCAGCATTTT,CSARRVSNNQPQHF
TRBJ1-6,many,14,TRBV7-9,TRBD1,TGTGCCAGCAGACGGGACAGGGGCAATTCACCCCTCCACTTT,CASRRDRGNSPLHF
TRBJ1-2,NA,16,TRBV6-5,NA,TGTGCCAGCAGTTTGGGCCTCGGGCAGGGGAGCTATGGCTACACCTTC,CASSLGLGQGSYGYTF
TRBJ2-4,many,15,TRBV4-2,NA,TGTGCCAGCAGCCACGAAGGCAGGTCCAAAAACATTAAGTACTTC,CASSHEGRSKNIKYF
TRBJ1-1,NA,13,TRBV5-1,NA,TGCGTCAGCAGCTTGGTTGGGGATACTGAAGCTTTCTTT,CVSSLVGDTEAFF
TRBJ1-6,many,14,TRBV3-1,TRBD1,TGTGCCAGCAGGATACAGGGGGCTGATTCACCCCTCCACTTT,CASRIQGADSPLHF
TRBJ1-1,many,18,TRBV15,NA,TGTGCCACCAGCAGAGATGAGGACCTTCTAAACCGGTCGACTGAAGCTTTCTTT,CATSRDEDLLNRSTEAFF